This T cell receptor (beta chain) was sequenced for a study of CD8+CD57+ T cells in acquired aplastic anemia. Study details: The study obtained an average of around 3.1 ug of DNA from sorted CD4+ and CD8+ cells. Study-level points and caveats: The number of CD8+ CDR3 sequences shared by patients and controls was around 30.

The sample holds one count of this clonotype. Its antigen is not known. Individuals selected for sequencing had exhibited CD8+CD57+ cell expansion on flow cytometry. Every patient presented with severe acquired aplastic anemia. This CDR3 contains 15 residues. The germline gives CDR1 SGHAT, CDR2 FQDESV (reference sequence). V lost 5 bases, J lost 1 base, and 6 bases stayed unmatched. The use of genomic DNA as template underpinned the TCR beta VDJ and CDR3 profiling. From the reads, TCRdb called clonotypes with MiXCR, one entry per CDR3 protein. This sample yields some 150,000 distinct CDR3 sequences, of which 40% to 50% are seen a single time; 1.1% belongs to the top ten.

Specimen: sorted CD4+, CD8+, or CD8+CD57+ T cells (not recorded which) from PBMCs. This chain uses TRBV11-1 with TRBJ2-3; 7 bases are a match to TRBD1. This sequence was found in a human donor with aplastic anemia. The CDR3 is CASSLRGQGTDTQYF. CDR3 nucleotide sequence: TGTGCCAGCAGCCTCCGAGGACAGGGCACAGATACGCAGTATTTT. Full variable domain (rest looked up from reference TRBV11-1 and TRBJ2-3): EAEVAQSPRYKITEKSQAVAFWCDPISGHATLYWYRQILGQGPELLVQFQDESVVDDSQLPKDRFSAERLKGVDSTLKIQPAELGDSAMYLCASSLRGQGTDTQYFGPGTRLTVL.